This T cell receptor beta chain is drawn from a study of shared clonotypes between healthy human individuals. The assay was immunoSEQ multiplex PCR, and TCRdb's table has in-frame clones only and misses some. The sample shows a few million clones, approximately 90% of them seen only once. Trimming left V 3 bases short and J 4 bases short, with 3 bases between. CDR1 is WSHSY, CDR2 SAAADI, per germline. The CDR3 is 12 amino acids. The V gene is TRBV10-2, the J gene TRBJ2-2, with D uncertain. This TCR was recovered from a man between 18 and 35 years old in good health. The sample consisted of naive CD4+ T cells sorted from blood. Subset reported: CD45RA+ positively selected. CDR3 in amino acids: CASSEPTGELFF. In DNA form, the CDR3 reads TGCGCCAGCAGTGAACCCACCGGGGAGCTGTTTTTT.